The clone carrying this T cell receptor beta chain was observed at least ten times. Antigen specificity is unknown. MiXCR was run by TCRdb on the RT-PCR reads, yielding one entry per CDR3 protein. The data show some 480,000 distinct CDR3 sequences, roughly 9.7% seen once. This specimen comes from a study of response to subunit inactivated influenza vaccine. The V gene lost 0 bases and the J gene lost 10 bases, with 13 bases spanning the gap. Germline CDR1 reads DFQATT; CDR2 reads SNEGSKA (reference sequence). The CDR3 has 14 amino acids. General study points: Only a handful of new T cells, the authors suggested, are recruited with each seasonal influenza vaccination.

The chain combines TRBV20-1 with TRBJ1-6; D gene uncertain. The sample consisted of PBMCs from blood, taken 45 days after vaccination. This TCR came from a man aged 50-59 years who received an inactivated influenza vaccine. The CDR3 coding sequence is TGCAGTGCTAGAGATCCCCAGGTGTGGTCACCCCTCCACTTT. Translated, it gives CSARDPQVWSPLHF.